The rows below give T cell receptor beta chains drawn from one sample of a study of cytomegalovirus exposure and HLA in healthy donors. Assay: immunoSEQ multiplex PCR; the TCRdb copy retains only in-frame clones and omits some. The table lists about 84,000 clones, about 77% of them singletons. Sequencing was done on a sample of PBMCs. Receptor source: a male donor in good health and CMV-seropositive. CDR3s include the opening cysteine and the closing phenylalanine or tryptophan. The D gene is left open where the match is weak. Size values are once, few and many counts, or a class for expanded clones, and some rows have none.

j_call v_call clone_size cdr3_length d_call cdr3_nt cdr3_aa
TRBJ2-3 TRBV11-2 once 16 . TGTGCCAGCAGCTTAGTGGGGGGAACTAGCACAGATACGCAGTATTTT CASSLVGGTSTDTQYF
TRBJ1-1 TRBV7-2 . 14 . TGTGCCAGCAGCTTAGTCGGAGGGAACACTGAAGCTTTCTTT CASSLVGGNTEAFF
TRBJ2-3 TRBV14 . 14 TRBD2 TGTGCCAGCAGACTAGCGGGAGCCACAGATACGCAGTATTTT CASRLAGATDTQYF
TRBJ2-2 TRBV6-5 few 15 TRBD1 TGTGCCAGCAGTTACTCTGACAGGGTGATAGGGGAGCTGTTTTTT CASSYSDRVIGELFF
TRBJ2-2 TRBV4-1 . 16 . TGCGCCAGCAGCCAGGAGGACGGGAGCGGAACCGGGGAGCTGTTTTTT CASSQEDGSGTGELFF
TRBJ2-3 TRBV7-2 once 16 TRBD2 TGTGCCAGCAGCCAATTAGCGGGAGGGCCCACAGATACGCAGTATTTT CASSQLAGGPTDTQYF
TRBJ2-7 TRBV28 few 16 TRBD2 TGTGCCAGCAGTTTCCCCACTAGCGGGAGGACCTACGAGCAGTACTTC CASSFPTSGRTYEQYF
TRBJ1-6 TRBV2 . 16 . TGTGCCAGCAGTGAAGTGGGGTTCCAGGGGTCCTCACCCCTCCACTTT CASSEVGFQGSSPLHF
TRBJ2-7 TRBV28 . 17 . TGTGCCAGCAGTTTGGCCCTCGGAGAGTTTGAGTCCTACGAGCAGTACTTC CASSLALGEFESYEQYF
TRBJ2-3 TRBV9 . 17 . TGTGCCAGCAGCGTAGCTTGGCGGGCCCTAAGTGTGGATACGCAGTATTTT CASSVAWRALSVDTQYF
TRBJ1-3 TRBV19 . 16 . TGTGCCAGTAGTATTCGAGCAGGGAACTCTGGAAACACCATATATTTT CASSIRAGNSGNTIYF
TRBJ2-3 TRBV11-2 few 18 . TGTGCCAGCAGCTTAGTTTCCGCGGGACGTACTAGCACAGATACGCAGTATTTT CASSLVSAGRTSTDTQYF
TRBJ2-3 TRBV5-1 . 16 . TGCGCCAGCAGCTTGGCGCCGGGACTTAACACAGATACGCAGTATTTT CASSLAPGLNTDTQYF
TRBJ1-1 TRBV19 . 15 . TGTGCCAGTAGTGACCCGACAGGAATGAACACTGAAGCTTTCTTT CASSDPTGMNTEAFF
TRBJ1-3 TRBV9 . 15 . TGTGCCAGCAGCGTAAGTGCAGGAACTGGAAACACCATATATTTT CASSVSAGTGNTIYF
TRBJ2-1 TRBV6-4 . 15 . TGTGCCAGCAGTGACTCGGCGGAAGGTGTCCATGAGCAGTTCTTC CASSDSAEGVHEQFF
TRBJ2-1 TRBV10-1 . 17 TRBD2 TGCGCCAGCAGTGAACATACATCTAGCGGGGGTGAGGATGAGCAGTTCTTC CASSEHTSSGGEDEQFF
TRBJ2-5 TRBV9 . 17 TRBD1 TGTGCCAGCAGCGTAGCTTTCGGGACAGGGGCGAAAGAGACCCAGTACTTC CASSVAFGTGAKETQYF
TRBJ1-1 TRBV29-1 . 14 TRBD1 TGCAGCGCCGGGACAGGGAATGGGGCCACTGAAGCTTTCTTT CSAGTGNGATEAFF
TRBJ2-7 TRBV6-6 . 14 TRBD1 TGTGCCAGCAGTTATATGACAGGGGGGGACGAGCAGTACTTC CASSYMTGGDEQYF
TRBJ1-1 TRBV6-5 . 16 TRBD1 TGTGCCAGCAGTTACTCTGGGACAGGGGCTCCGACTGAAGCTTTCTTT CASSYSGTGAPTEAFF
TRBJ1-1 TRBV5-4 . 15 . TGTGCCAGCAGCCCTGACCAGGGAAGAAGAGCTGAAGCTTTCTTT CASSPDQGRRAEAFF
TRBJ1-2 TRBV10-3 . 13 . TGTGCCATCACACTCAGCGGGGGGTATGGCTACACCTTC CAITLSGGYGYTF
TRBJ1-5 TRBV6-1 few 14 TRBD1 TGTGCCAGCAGTGGTACAGGGGAAAATCAGCCCCAGCATTTT CASSGTGENQPQHF
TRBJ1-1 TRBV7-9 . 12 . TGTTCCAGCAGCTTAGGGACCGGGGTGGCTTTCTTT CSSSLGTGVAFF
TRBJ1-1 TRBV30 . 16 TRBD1 TGTGCCTGGAGTGTACGTACAGGGGGCGCGAGCACTGAAGCTTTCTTT CAWSVRTGGASTEAFF
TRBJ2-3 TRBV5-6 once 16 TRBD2 TGTGCCAGCAGCTTACTAGCGGGAGGGCAGAGATATACGCAGTATTTT CASSLLAGGQRYTQYF
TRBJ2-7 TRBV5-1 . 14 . TGCGCCAGCAGCGGCCTACAGGGGGGGTACGAGCAGTACTTC CASSGLQGGYEQYF
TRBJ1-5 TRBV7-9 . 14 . TGTGCCAGCAGCTTTACTTCTAGCAATCAGCCCCAGCATTTT CASSFTSSNQPQHF
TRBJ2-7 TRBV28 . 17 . TGTGCCAGCAGTTTTGTAGCGACTCAGCCGTCTACCTACGAGCAGTACTTC CASSFVATQPSTYEQYF
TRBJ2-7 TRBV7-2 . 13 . TGTGCCAGCAGCAGGGACTCCTCGAACGAGCAGTACTTC CASSRDSSNEQYF
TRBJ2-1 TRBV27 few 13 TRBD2 TGTGCCAGCCGGGGGAGCGGGAGTAATGAGCAGTTCTTC CASRGSGSNEQFF
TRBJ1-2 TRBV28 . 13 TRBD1 TGTGCCAGCAGTTTTCGGAGGGGGCCCGGCTACACCTTC CASSFRRGPGYTF
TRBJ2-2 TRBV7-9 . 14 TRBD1 TGTGCCAGCAGCCGACAGGGACGATCCGGGGAGCTGTTTTTT CASSRQGRSGELFF
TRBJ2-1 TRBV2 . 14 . TGTGCCAGCAGTGAAGAAATAGTCCCCAATGAGCAGTTCTTC CASSEEIVPNEQFF
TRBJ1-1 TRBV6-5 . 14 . TGTGCCAGCAGGACGTTGGGGGGAGGCACTGAAGCTTTCTTT CASRTLGGGTEAFF
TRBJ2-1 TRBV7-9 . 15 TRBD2 TGTGCCAGCAGCTTTAGCGGGAGTGCCTACAATGAGCAGTTCTTC CASSFSGSAYNEQFF
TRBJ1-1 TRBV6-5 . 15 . TGTGCCAGCAGTTACTATGGCCCCCCGAACACTGAAGCTTTCTTT CASSYYGPPNTEAFF
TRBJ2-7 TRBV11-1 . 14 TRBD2 TGTGCCAGCAGCTACGCCTCGGGACTAGCTTCGAAGTACTTC CASSYASGLASKYF
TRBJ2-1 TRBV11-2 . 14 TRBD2 TGTGCCAGCAGCCCACTTCTAGCGGGAGGTGAGCAGTTCTTC CASSPLLAGGEQFF
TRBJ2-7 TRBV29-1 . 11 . TGCAGCATCAACCTATCCTACGAGCAGTACTTC CSINLSYEQYF
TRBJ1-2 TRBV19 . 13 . TGTGCCAGTAGTCCCCGGTCTGCCTATGGCTACACCTTC CASSPRSAYGYTF
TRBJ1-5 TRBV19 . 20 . TGTGCCAGTAGCCCCTCCGGACTAGAGGCGGTCGTTAGCCGGAATCAGCCCCAGCATTTT CASSPSGLEAVVSRNQPQHF
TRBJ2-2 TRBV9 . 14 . TGTGCCAGCAGCGTAGGTACTACCCCCGGGGAGCTGTTTTTT CASSVGTTPGELFF
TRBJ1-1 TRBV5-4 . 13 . TGTGCCAGCAGCTACGAGCCCGGGACTGAAGCTTTCTTT CASSYEPGTEAFF
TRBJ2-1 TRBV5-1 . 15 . TGCGCCAGCAGCTGGGGACGGGGGAACTACAATGAGCAGTTCTTC CASSWGRGNYNEQFF
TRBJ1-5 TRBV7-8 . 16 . TGTGCCAGCAGCTTATACGGTACCACGGGCAATCAGCCCCAGCATTTT CASSLYGTTGNQPQHF
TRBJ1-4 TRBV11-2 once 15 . TGTGCCAGCAGCTTAGGGTCTGGCCTTAATGAAAAACTGTTTTTT CASSLGSGLNEKLFF
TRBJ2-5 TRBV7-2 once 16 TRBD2 TGTGCCAGCAGCTCGACAGCGGGAGGGGTAGGCGAGACCCAGTACTTC CASSSTAGGVGETQYF
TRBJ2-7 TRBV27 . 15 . TGTGCCAGCAGTTTAGGAGGGCTAAAAACCTACGAGCAGTACTTC CASSLGGLKTYEQYF
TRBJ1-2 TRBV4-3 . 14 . TGCGCCAGCAGCCAAGGTATAGGAGGCTATGGCTACACCTTC CASSQGIGGYGYTF
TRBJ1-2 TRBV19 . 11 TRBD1 TGTGCCACTACAGGGGAGAATGGCTACACCTTC CATTGENGYTF
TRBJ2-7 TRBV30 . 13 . TGTGCCTGGAGTGCTACAGGGATCCACGAGCAGTACTTC CAWSATGIHEQYF